This T cell receptor beta chain was identified during a study of T and B cells in COVID-19 patients. Study information: Peripheral blood came from COVID-19 patients with active infection or after recovery. The recovered patients had mostly mild to moderate COVID-19 with outpatient management. Study outcomes and limitations: No sequencing was yet done of CD4+, regulatory or CD8+ subsets, or of SARS-CoV-2-responsive or tetramer+ sorted cells. There were 2,331 TCR clusters exclusive to the recovered cohort, around 32 with low generation probability.

This clonotype was seen a handful of times. Its specificity is unknown. Blood genomic DNA input for TRB amplification was roughly 250-550 ng. BIOMED2 TRB-A/B primer pools were used in multiplex TRB PCR. TCRdb reanalysed the multiplex PCR reads using MiXCR and keeps one entry per CDR3 protein. The table has some 2,500 distinct CDR3 sequences, roughly 29% seen once. Sequenced material: blood. This clonotype originated in a human donor with active COVID-19.

CDR3 protein: CASSLAPSYNEQFF. CDR3 nucleotides: TGCGCCAGCAGCTTGGCCCCCTCCTACAATGAGCAGTTCTTC. J is TRBJ2-1 and V is TRBV5-1; no definite D call. V lost 0 bases, J lost 0 bases, and 4 bases lay in between. Germline-derived CDR1 and CDR2 are SGHRS and YFSETQ. CDR3 length: 14 residues. The entire variable domain, with the rest obtained from reference TRBV5-1 and TRBJ2-1, is as follows: KAGVTQTPRYLIKTRGQQVTLSCSPISGHRSVSWYQQTPGQGLQFLFEYFSETQRNKGNFPGRFSGRQFSNSRSEMNVSTLELGDSALYLCASSLAPSYNEQFFGPGTRLTVL.